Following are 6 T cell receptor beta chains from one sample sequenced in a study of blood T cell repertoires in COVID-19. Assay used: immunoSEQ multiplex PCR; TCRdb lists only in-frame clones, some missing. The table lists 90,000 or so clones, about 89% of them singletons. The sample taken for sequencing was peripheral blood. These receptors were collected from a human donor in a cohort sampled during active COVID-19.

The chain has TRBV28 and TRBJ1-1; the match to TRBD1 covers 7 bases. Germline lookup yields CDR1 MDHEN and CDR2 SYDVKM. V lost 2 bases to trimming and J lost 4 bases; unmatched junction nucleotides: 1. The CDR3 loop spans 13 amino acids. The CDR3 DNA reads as TGTGCCAGCAGTTTAGCAGGGGGCACTGAAGCTTTCTTT. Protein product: CASSLAGGTEAFF.

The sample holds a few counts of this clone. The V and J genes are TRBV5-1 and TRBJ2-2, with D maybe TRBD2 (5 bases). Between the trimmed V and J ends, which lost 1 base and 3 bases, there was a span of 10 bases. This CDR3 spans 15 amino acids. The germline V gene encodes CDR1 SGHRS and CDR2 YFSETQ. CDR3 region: CASSLQADHTGELFF. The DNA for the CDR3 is TGCGCCAGCAGCTTGCAAGCGGATCACACCGGGGAGCTGTTTTTT.

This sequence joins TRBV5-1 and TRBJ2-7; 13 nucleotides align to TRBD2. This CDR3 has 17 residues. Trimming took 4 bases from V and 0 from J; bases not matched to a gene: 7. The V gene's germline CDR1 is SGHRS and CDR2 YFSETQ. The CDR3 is CASSPTSGRSSSYEQYF. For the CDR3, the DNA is TGCGCCAGCAGCCCGACTAGCGGGAGGTCCAGCTCCTACGAGCAGTACTTC.

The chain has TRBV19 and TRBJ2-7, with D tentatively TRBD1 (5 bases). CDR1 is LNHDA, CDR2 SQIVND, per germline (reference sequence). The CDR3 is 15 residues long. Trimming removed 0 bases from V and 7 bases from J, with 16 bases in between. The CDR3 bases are TGTGCCAGTAGTATAGATCACCCAGGGAAAGTGGAGCAGTACTTC. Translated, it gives CASSIDHPGKVEQYF.

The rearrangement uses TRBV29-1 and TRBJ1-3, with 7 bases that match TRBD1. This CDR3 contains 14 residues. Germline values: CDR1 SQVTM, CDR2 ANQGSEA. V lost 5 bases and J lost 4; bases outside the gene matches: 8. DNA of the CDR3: TGCAGCGTTCGGACAGGTTTTATGGGAAACACCATATATTTT. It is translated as CSVRTGFMGNTIYF.

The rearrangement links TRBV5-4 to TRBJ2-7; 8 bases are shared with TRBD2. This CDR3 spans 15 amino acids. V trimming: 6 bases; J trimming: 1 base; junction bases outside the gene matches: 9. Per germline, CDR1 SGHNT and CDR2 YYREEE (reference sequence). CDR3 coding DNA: TGTGCCAGCACCCACCGGGCTAGCGGGTCCTACGAGCAGTACTTC. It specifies CASTHRASGSYEQYF.